One and the same sample provided the 27 T cell receptor beta chains below, sequenced in a study of cytomegalovirus exposure and HLA in healthy donors. Use of 60 Vbeta and 13 Jbeta primers characterized the PCR. The method was immunoSEQ multiplex PCR; TCRdb's version includes in-frame clones alone and lacks a portion of them. The data show 150,000 to 250,000 clones, roughly 85% seen once. Sequenced: PBMCs. These receptors came from a woman between 50 and 59 years old in good health and CMV-seronegative.

The rearrangement joins TRBV7-6 to TRBJ2-7; 9 bases are shared with TRBD1. There are 14 residues in the CDR3. J was trimmed by 5 bases and V by 4 bases; bases with no gene match: 6. CDR1 is SGHVS and CDR2 is FNYEAQ in the germline V gene. This chain's CDR3 is CASSSTQGADEQYF. The CDR3, as DNA: TGTGCCAGCAGCTCGACACAGGGGGCCGACGAGCAGTACTTC.

The rearrangement links TRBV4-1 to TRBJ1-1, with unresolved D. The CDR3 runs to 14 residues. Between the trimmed V and J ends, which lost 5 bases and 0 bases, there was a span of 10 bases. Germline lookup yields CDR1 MGHRA and CDR2 YSYEKL. The CDR3 loop reads CASSSQILNTEAFF. DNA for the CDR3: TGCGCCAGCAGCTCACAGATTTTGAACACTGAAGCTTTCTTT.

The genes are TRBV28 and TRBJ1-5; TRBD1 matches at 9 bases. Germline lookup yields CDR1 MDHEN and CDR2 SYDVKM. V shed 6 bases and J 4 bases; nucleotides not matched to a gene: 10. CDR3 length: 16 residues. In DNA, the CDR3 is TGTGCCAGCAGACTCTCGGGGACAGGGATAAATCAGCCCCAGCATTTT. It encodes CASRLSGTGINQPQHF.

The chain joins TRBV14 to TRBJ1-2; 7 nucleotides line up with TRBD1. Trimming took 5 bases from V and 3 from J; bases not matched to a gene: 9. CDR1 and CDR2 (germline): SGHDN, FVKESK. The CDR3 loop spans 15 amino acids. The CDR3 loop is CASSDHAGTDYGYTF. The CDR3 DNA sequence: TGTGCCAGCAGCGACCACGCCGGGACAGACTATGGCTACACCTTC.

The CDR3 region has the DNA TGTGCCAGCAGTAATGGACTAGCGGGAGTCGCTGAGCAGTTCTTC. Translated, it gives CASSNGLAGVAEQFF. This rearrangement joins TRBV6-1 to TRBJ2-1; 13 bases map to TRBD2. Unmatched junction bases numbered 7, after V lost 5 bases and J lost 9 bases. Germline CDR1 and CDR2: MNHNS and SASEGT. The CDR3 has 15 residues.

The V gene is TRBV10-3, the J gene TRBJ1-5, with D possibly matching TRBD1 (5 bases). V dropped 6 bases and J dropped 3 bases, with 9 bases sitting between them. This CDR3 has 13 residues. Germline CDR1 is ENHRY and CDR2 is SYGVKD. The CDR3 DNA is TGTGCCATCAGCGGGACTTTCAATCAGCCCCAGCATTTT. Its translation is CAISGTFNQPQHF.

CDR3 in DNA: TGTGCCAGCAGCTTAGCTCGCGAGGGTGAGCAGTTCTTC. This sequence encodes CASSLAREGEQFF. This chain uses TRBV7-2 with TRBJ2-1, with a weak D call TRBD2 (5 bases). Germline assignment: CDR1 SGHTA and CDR2 FQGNSA. CDR3 length: 13 amino acids. V shed 0 bases and J shed 9 bases, with 9 bases lying between them.

This rearrangement joins TRBV11-2 to TRBJ2-4; D is perhaps TRBD2 (5 bases). This CDR3 spans 13 amino acids. Germline V CDR1 and CDR2: SGHAT, FQNNGV. V was shortened by 1 base and J by 9 bases, with 10 bases between the two germline ends. The CDR3 DNA reads TGTGCCAGCAGCTTAGGAGGGATAGCCATTCAGTACTTC. Encoded protein: CASSLGGIAIQYF.

The chain is built from TRBV9 and TRBJ2-3, with 9 bases fitting TRBD2. This CDR3 is 16 amino acids long. Germline CDR1 SGDLS, CDR2 YYNGEE. With 0 bases clipped from V and 2 bases from J, the junction kept 4 bases outside the gene matches. The CDR3: CASSVVAGVFTDTQYF. CDR3 DNA: TGTGCCAGCAGCGTAGTAGCGGGAGTTTTCACAGATACGCAGTATTTT.

This chain uses TRBV5-1 with TRBJ2-7, with 8 bases matching TRBD1. Per the germline V gene, CDR1 is SGHRS and CDR2 is YFSETQ. This CDR3 is built from 14 residues. Trimming took 4 bases from V and 4 from J; bases not matched to a gene: 7. The DNA of the CDR3 is TGCGCCAGCAGCCCGGGACAGGCCGGGTACGAGCAGTACTTC. This gives the protein CASSPGQAGYEQYF.

This chain links TRBV5-4 with TRBJ1-1; 7 bases agree with TRBD1. Germline values: CDR1 SGHNT, CDR2 YYREEE (reference sequence). J gave up 2 bases and V 2 bases, and 3 bases lay outside the gene matches. CDR3 length equals 14 residues. CDR3: CASSLQGINTEAFF. The CDR3 bases are TGTGCCAGCAGCTTACAGGGGATTAACACTGAAGCTTTCTTT.

This chain links TRBV5-1 with TRBJ2-7, with 9 bases identical to TRBD1. The CDR3 spans 14 residues. The trim removed 0 bases at V and 7 bases at J, leaving 5 bases unmatched. The germline V gene has CDR1 SGHRS and CDR2 YFSETQ. The CDR3 here is CASSLGLTGGEQYF. CDR3 nucleotides: TGCGCCAGCAGCTTGGGGCTGACAGGGGGTGAGCAGTACTTC.

This clone has more than one count but fewer than ten. The J gene is TRBJ1-1, the V gene TRBV6-1; 9 nucleotides align to TRBD1. The length of the CDR3 is 15 residues. V was clipped by 8 bases and J by 1 base; unmatched bases: 8. CDR1 MNHNS and CDR2 SASEGT come from the germline V gene. CDR3 residues: CASFHGTGSNTEAFF. In nucleotides, the CDR3 is TGTGCCAGCTTTCACGGGACAGGGTCGAACACTGAAGCTTTCTTT.

The chain combines TRBV6-1 with TRBJ1-5, with TRBD1 matching 8 bases. The CDR3 length is 15 residues. The germline V gene has CDR1 MNHNS and CDR2 SASEGT. V gave up 6 bases and J gave up 2 bases; unmatched junction bases: 6. CDR3: CASRLDRGGNQPQHF. In DNA, the CDR3 is TGTGCCAGCAGACTCGACAGGGGAGGCAATCAGCCCCAGCATTTT.

V gene TRBV7-9 combines with J gene TRBJ2-3, with 13 bases fitting TRBD2. There are 16 residues in the CDR3. The germline V gene has CDR1 SEHNR and CDR2 FQNEAQ (reference sequence). Trimming removed 4 bases from V and 3 bases from J; junction bases left unmatched: 4. CDR3 sequence (DNA): TGTGCCAGCAGCTCGGGACTAGCGGGACGGACAGATACGCAGTATTTT. Protein product: CASSSGLAGRTDTQYF. The full variable domain, in which reference TRBV7-9 and TRBJ2-3 provide the parts outside the CDR3, is DTGVSQNPRHKITKRGQNVTFRCDPISEHNRLYWYRQTLGQGPEFLTYFQNEAQLEKSRLLSDRFSAERPKGSFSTLEIQRTEQGDSAMYLCASSSGLAGRTDTQYFGPGTRLTVL.

In its sample, this clone was seen once. V usage is TRBV5-4 and J usage is TRBJ2-5; D uncertain. The germline gives CDR1 SGHNT, CDR2 YYREEE (reference sequence). The CDR3 is 13 amino acids. Trimming removed 0 bases from V and 5 bases from J, with 8 bases in between. The CDR3 DNA reads as TGTGCCAGCAGCTTGGGCGGTGGCGAGACCCAGTACTTC. Its translation: CASSLGGGETQYF.

DNA for the CDR3: TGTGCCAGCAGCCCCACCGGGACTAGCGGGACCAGTGAGCAGTTCTTC. Its translation: CASSPTGTSGTSEQFF. The V and J genes are TRBV7-2 and TRBJ2-1, with 13 positions matching TRBD2. After removal of 5 bases from V and 9 bases from J, the junction contained 10 bases not matched to a gene. Germline V gene lookup returns CDR1 SGHTA and CDR2 FQGNSA. The CDR3 consists of 16 residues.

This clone was found once. The chain employs TRBV2 and TRBJ1-1; D is ambiguous. The CDR3 loop spans 14 amino acids. Trimming took off 1 base at V and 1 base at J, with 7 bases between the two ends. CDR1 and CDR2 from the germline V gene are SNHLY and FYNNEI. CDR3 protein: CASSEVTGNTEAFF. The CDR3 DNA reads TGTGCCAGCAGTGAAGTAACGGGGAACACTGAAGCTTTCTTT.

V is TRBV5-1 and J is TRBJ2-6; 7 bases align to TRBD1. Germline CDR1 SGHRS, CDR2 YFSETQ. The CDR3 covers 19 residues. Trimming cost V 4 bases and J 0 bases; bases outside gene matches: 13. CDR3 sequence: CASSGRDSKTSSGANVLTF. CDR3 DNA: TGCGCCAGCAGCGGCCGGGACAGCAAAACCAGCTCTGGGGCCAACGTCCTGACTTTC.

V usage is TRBV18 and J usage is TRBJ2-6; 9 bases match TRBD1. This CDR3 region has 16 residues. Germline V gene sequence: CDR1 KGHSH, CDR2 LQKENI. Unmatched junction bases numbered 3, after V lost 4 bases and J lost 2 bases. The CDR3, as DNA: TGTGCCAGCTCACGACGGGACAGGGCTGGGGCCAACGTCCTGACTTTC. Amino acids: CASSRRDRAGANVLTF.

The chain carries TRBV5-1 and TRBJ1-2; 7 bases are a match to TRBD1. V lost 4 bases to trimming and J lost 3 bases; unmatched junction nucleotides: 6. CDR1 is SGHRS and CDR2 is YFSETQ in the germline V gene. There are 14 residues in the CDR3. This CDR3 is CASSPQGGDYGYTF. The CDR3 DNA reads as TGCGCCAGCAGCCCGCAGGGGGGCGACTATGGCTACACCTTC.

This chain uses TRBV6-5 with TRBJ1-1; no firm D call. CDR1 and CDR2 (germline): MNHEY, SVGAGI. This CDR3 is 15 amino acids long. V gave up 0 bases and J gave up 0 bases, with 8 bases separating them. In nucleotides, the CDR3 is TGTGCCAGCAGTTACTCGTGGTACATGAACACTGAAGCTTTCTTT. Its protein product is CASSYSWYMNTEAFF.

This chain uses TRBV5-1 with TRBJ1-1; the D gene is possibly TRBD1 (6 bases). Germline V gene sequence: CDR1 SGHRS, CDR2 YFSETQ. This CDR3 spans 15 amino acids. Trimming shortened V by 0 bases and J by 0 bases, and 9 bases separated the two germline ends. CDR3 loop: CASSLVRGMNTEAFF. CDR3 coding DNA: TGCGCCAGCAGCTTGGTGAGGGGGATGAACACTGAAGCTTTCTTT.

The table lists this clone with a few counts. The V call is TRBV29-1, the J call TRBJ2-3; the match to TRBD2 covers 11 bases. This CDR3 contains 14 residues. Unmatched junction bases numbered 5, after V lost 5 bases and J lost 4 bases. Germline CDR1 SQVTM, CDR2 ANQGSEA. The CDR3 coding sequence is TGCAGCGTTTCACTAGCGGGAGTTTCAGATACGCAGTATTTT. Protein sequence: CSVSLAGVSDTQYF.

V and J are TRBV4-1 and TRBJ2-2; the D is unclear. Germline V gives CDR1 MGHRA, CDR2 YSYEKL. With 0 bases removed from V and 5 bases from J, the gap between germline ends came to 10 bases. This CDR3 spans 15 amino acids. The CDR3 loop is CASSQEWSQTGELFF. CDR3 sequence (DNA): TGCGCCAGCAGCCAAGAGTGGAGTCAGACCGGGGAGCTGTTTTTT.

This clone was picked up one time. The rearrangement uses TRBV7-9 and TRBJ2-7, with 7 bases matching TRBD2. V dropped 2 bases and J dropped 5; count of bases not matched to a gene: 6. This CDR3 is built from 14 residues. Per germline, CDR1 SEHNR and CDR2 FQNEAQ (reference sequence). The CDR3 loop is CASSLFGGFDEQYF. CDR3 DNA sequence: TGTGCCAGCAGCTTATTCGGGGGGTTCGACGAGCAGTACTTC.

V gene TRBV27 combines with J gene TRBJ1-6; 7 positions agree with TRBD1. Germline V gene data show CDR1 as MNHEY and CDR2 as SMNVEV (reference sequence). The CDR3 consists of 15 residues. V gave up 6 bases and J gave up 9 bases; unmatched junction bases: 11. DNA for the CDR3: TGTGCCAGCAGAACACAGGGGACCGGGGCTTCACCCCTCCACTTT. It translates to CASRTQGTGASPLHF.